This T cell receptor beta chain was retrieved from a study of beta chain features in type 1 diabetes. Regarding the study as a whole: PCR could preferentially amplify shorter templates, alike in patients and controls.

Only one heparinised blood draw was taken per donor, and its volume averaged around 110 mL. Naive, central memory, regulatory and stem cell-like memory cells within the CD4+ compartment were sorted using CD45RO/CCR7/CD25/CD127/CD95/CD27. A few counts support this clone. The antigen remains undetermined. There are 15 residues in the CDR3. Germline V CDR1 and CDR2: ENHRY, SYGVKD. Trimming removed 8 bases from V and 1 base from J, with 17 bases in between. The authors reverse transcribed all of the isolated RNA, so sequencing captured expressed TCRB transcripts. The average output of naive, central memory and regulatory T cell samples was roughly 3.6 million reads. Assay used: immunoSEQ multiplex PCR; TCRdb lists only in-frame clones, some missing. This table holds just under 150,000 clones, more than 9% found once.

The V and J genes are TRBV10-3 and TRBJ2-5; D gene uncertain. The origin of this receptor is a man between 18 and 35 years old in good health. The sequenced sample consisted of naive CD4+ T cells from blood. CDR3 protein: CAIHDPVRTQETQYF. CDR3 DNA sequence: TGTGCCATCCACGATCCAGTCCGTACCCAAGAGACCCAGTACTTC.